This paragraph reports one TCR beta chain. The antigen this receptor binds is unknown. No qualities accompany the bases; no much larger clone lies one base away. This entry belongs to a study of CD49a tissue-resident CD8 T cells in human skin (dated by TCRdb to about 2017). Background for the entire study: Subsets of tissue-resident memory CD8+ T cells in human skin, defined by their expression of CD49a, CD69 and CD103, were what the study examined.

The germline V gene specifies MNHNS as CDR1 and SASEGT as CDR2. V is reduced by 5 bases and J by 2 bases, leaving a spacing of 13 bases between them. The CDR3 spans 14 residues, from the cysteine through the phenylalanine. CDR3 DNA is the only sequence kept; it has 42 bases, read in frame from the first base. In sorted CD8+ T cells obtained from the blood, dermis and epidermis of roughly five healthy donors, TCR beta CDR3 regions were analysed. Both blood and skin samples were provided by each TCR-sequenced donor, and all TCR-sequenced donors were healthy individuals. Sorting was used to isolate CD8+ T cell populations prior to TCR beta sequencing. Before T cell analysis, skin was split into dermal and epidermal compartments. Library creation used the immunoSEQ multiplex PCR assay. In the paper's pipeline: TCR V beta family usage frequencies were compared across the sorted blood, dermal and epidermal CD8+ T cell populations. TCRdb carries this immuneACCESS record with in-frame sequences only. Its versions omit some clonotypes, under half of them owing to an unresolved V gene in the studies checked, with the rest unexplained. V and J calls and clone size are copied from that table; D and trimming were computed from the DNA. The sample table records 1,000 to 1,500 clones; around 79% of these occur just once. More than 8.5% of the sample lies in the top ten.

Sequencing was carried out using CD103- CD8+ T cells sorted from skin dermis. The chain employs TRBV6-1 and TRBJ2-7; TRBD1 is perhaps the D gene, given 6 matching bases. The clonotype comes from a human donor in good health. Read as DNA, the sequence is TGTGCCAGCAGTTTGGACAGCCTTACCTACGAGCAGTACTTC. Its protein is CASSLDSLTYEQYF.